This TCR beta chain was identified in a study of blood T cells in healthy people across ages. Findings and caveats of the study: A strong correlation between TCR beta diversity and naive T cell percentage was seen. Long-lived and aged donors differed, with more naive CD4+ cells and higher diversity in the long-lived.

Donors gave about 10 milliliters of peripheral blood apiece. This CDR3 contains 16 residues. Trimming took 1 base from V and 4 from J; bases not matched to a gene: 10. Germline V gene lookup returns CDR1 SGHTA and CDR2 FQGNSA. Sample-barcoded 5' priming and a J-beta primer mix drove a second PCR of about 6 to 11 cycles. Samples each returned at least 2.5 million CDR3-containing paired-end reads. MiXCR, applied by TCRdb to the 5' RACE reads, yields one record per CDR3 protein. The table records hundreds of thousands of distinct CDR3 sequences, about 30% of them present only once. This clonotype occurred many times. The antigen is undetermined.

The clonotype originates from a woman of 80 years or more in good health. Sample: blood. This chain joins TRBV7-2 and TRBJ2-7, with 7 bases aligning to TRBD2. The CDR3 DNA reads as TGTGCCAGCAGCTTAGTAGGGAGGGCAGGGAGGTACGAGCAGTACTTC. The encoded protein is CASSLVGRAGRYEQYF.